Listed here is a single TCR beta chain. This CDR3 is 15 amino acids long. CDR1 and CDR2 from the germline V gene are KGHSH and LQKENI. V was shortened by 4 bases and J by 0 bases, with 10 bases between the two germline ends. The data were taken from a study of T cell responses to AZD1222 COVID-19 vaccine. Study-level background: Second doses at about 4 or about 12 weeks were pooled.

The data were produced by immunoSEQ multiplex PCR, yet TCRdb's version contains in-frame clones alone and is incomplete. The data contain roughly 100,000 clones, approximately 88% of them singletons. The material sequenced was peripheral blood, taken on day 0 of AZD1222 vaccination. The V and J genes are TRBV18 and TRBJ2-1; no definite D call. The receptor was derived from an adult in good health. The CDR3 nucleotides are TGTGCCAGCTCACTAGACCAGAGCTCCTACAATGAGCAGTTCTTC. It codes for CASSLDQSSYNEQFF.